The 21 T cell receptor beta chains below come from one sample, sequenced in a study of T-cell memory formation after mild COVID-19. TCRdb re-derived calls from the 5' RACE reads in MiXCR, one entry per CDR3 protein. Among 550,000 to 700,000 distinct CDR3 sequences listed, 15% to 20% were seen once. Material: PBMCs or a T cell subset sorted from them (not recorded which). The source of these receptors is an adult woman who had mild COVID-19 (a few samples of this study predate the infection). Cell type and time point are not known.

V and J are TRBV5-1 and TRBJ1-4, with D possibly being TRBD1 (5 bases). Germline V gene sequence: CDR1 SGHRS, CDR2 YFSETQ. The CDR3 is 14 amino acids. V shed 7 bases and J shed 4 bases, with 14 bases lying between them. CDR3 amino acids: CASAGGRDNEKLFF. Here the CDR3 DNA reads TGCGCCAGCGCCGGAGGCAGGGATAATGAAAAACTGTTTTTT.

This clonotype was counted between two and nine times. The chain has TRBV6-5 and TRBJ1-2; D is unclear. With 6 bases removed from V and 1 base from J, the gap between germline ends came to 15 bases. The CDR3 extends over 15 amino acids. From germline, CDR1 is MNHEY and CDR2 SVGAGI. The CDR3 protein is CASRFWDARNYGYTF. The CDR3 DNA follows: TGTGCCAGCAGGTTTTGGGATGCCCGTAACTATGGCTACACCTTC.

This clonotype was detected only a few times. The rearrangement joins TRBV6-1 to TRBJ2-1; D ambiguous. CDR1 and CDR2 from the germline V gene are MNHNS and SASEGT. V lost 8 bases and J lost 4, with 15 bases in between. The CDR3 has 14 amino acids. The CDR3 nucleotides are TGTGCCAGCTACTTAACGGTCCGATACAATGAGCAGTTCTTC. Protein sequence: CASYLTVRYNEQFF.

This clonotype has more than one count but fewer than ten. CDR3 sequence: CARSPWDTTTGQVSGNTIYF. DNA for the CDR3: TGTGCCAGAAGCCCCTGGGACACCACCACCGGCCAAGTCTCTGGAAACACCATATATTTT. This chain uses TRBV5-3 with TRBJ1-3, with D maybe TRBD1 (6 bases). TRBV5-3 is an open reading frame whose function is uncertain. The V end lost 4 bases, the J end lost 0 bases, and 26 bases lay between the germline ends. This CDR3 contains 20 residues.

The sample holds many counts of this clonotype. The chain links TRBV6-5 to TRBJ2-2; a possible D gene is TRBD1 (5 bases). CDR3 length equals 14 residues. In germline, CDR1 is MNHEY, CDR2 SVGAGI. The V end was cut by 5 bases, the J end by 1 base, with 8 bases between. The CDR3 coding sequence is TGTGCCAGCAGTGAAGGACAGAACACCGGGGAGCTGTTTTTT. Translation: CASSEGQNTGELFF.

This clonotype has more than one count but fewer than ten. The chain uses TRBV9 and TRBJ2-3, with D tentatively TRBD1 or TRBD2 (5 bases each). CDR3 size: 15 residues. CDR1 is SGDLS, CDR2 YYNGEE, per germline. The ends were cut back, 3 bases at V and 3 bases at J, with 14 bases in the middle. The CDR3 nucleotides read TGTGCCAGCAGCGGTGGGGGAATCGGTACAGATACGCAGTATTTT. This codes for CASSGGGIGTDTQYF. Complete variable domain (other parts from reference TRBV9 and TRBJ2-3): DSGVTQTPKHLITATGQRVTLRCSPRSGDLSVYWYQQSLDQGLQFLIQYYNGEERAKGNILERFSAQQFPDLHSELNLSSLELGDSALYFCASSGGGIGTDTQYFGPGTRLTVL.

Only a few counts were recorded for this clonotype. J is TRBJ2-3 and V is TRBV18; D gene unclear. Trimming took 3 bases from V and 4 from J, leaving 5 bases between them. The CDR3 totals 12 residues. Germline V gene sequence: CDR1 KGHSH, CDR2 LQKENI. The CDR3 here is CASSPQADTQYF. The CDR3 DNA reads TGTGCCAGCTCACCCCAAGCAGATACGCAGTATTTT.

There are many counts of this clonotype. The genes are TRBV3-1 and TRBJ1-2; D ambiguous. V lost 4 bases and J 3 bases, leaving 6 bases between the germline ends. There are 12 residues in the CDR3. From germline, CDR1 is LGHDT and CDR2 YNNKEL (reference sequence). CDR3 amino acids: CASSPSYYGYTF. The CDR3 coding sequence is TGTGCCAGCAGCCCTTCTTACTATGGCTACACCTTC.

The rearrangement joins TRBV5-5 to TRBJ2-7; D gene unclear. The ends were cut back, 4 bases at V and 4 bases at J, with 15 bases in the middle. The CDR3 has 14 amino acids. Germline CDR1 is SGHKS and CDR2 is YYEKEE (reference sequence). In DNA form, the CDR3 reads TGTGCCAGCAGCCCAGAACGGGCAGAGTACGAGCAGTACTTC. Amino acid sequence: CASSPERAEYEQYF.

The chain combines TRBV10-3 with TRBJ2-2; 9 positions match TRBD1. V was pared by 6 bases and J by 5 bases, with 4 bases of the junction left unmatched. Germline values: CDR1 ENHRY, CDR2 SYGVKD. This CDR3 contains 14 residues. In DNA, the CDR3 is TGTGCCATCAGCCTCGGACAGGGGACCGGGGAGCTGTTTTTT. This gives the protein CAISLGQGTGELFF.

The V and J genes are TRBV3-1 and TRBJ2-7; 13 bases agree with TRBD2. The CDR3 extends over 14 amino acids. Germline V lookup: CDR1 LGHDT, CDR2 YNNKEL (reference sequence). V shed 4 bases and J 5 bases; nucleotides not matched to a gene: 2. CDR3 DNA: TGTGCCAGCAGCCGGACTAGCGGGGGAGACGAGCAGTACTTC. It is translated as CASSRTSGGDEQYF.

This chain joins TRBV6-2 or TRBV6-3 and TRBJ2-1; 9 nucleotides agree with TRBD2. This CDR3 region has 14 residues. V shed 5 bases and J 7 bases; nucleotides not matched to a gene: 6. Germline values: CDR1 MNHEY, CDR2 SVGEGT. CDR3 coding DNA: TGTGCCAGCAGTCCGGGACTAGCAACGAATGAGCAGTTCTTC. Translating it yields CASSPGLATNEQFF.

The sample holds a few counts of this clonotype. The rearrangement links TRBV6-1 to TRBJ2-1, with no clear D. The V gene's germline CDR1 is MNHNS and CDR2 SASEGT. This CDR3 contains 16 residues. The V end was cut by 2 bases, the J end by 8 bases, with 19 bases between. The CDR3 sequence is CASSERNVGLIDEQFF. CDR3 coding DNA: TGTGCCAGCAGTGAAAGGAACGTGGGCCTTATAGATGAGCAGTTCTTC.

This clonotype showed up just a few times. In DNA, the CDR3 is TGCGCCAGCAGCCGAGGGACAGTTCCTAGCACAGATACGCAGTATTTT. It is translated as CASSRGTVPSTDTQYF. The chain carries TRBV4-3 and TRBJ2-3; TRBD1 matches at 7 bases. Germline CDR1 reads LGHNA; CDR2 reads YSLEER. J lost 0 bases, V lost 4 bases, and 7 bases had no gene match. This CDR3 contains 16 residues.

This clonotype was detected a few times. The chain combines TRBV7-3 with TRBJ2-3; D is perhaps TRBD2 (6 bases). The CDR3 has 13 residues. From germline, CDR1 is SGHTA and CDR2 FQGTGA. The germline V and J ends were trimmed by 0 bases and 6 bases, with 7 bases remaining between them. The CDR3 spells CASSLTRGDTQYF. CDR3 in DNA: TGTGCCAGCAGCTTAACCCGGGGGGATACGCAGTATTTT.

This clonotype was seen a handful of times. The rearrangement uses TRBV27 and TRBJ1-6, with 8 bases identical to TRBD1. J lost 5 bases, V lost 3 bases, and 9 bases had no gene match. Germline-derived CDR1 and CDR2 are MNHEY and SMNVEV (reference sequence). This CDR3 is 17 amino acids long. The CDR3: CASSFGDRGGNNSPLHF. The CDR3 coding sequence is TGTGCCAGCAGTTTCGGTGACAGGGGAGGAAATAATTCACCCCTCCACTTT.

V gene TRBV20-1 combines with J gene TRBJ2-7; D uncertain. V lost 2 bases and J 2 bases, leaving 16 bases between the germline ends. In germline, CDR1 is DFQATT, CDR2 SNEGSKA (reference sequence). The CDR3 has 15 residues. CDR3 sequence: CSARSSSSLPYEQYF. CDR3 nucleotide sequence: TGCAGTGCTAGATCCTCATCGAGCCTACCCTACGAGCAGTACTTC.

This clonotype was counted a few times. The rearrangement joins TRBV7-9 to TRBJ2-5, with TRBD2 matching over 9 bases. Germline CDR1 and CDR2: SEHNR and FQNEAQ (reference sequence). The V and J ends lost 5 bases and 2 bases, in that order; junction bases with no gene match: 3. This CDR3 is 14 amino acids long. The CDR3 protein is CASSGREGQETQYF. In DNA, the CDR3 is TGTGCCAGCAGCGGGCGGGAGGGTCAAGAGACCCAGTACTTC.

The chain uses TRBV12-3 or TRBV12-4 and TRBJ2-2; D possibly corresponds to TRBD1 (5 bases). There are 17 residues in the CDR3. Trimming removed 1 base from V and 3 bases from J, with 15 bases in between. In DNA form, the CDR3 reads TGTGCCAGCAGTTTAGATTCGGCAGGGATGTACACCGGGGAGCTGTTTTTT. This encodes CASSLDSAGMYTGELFF.

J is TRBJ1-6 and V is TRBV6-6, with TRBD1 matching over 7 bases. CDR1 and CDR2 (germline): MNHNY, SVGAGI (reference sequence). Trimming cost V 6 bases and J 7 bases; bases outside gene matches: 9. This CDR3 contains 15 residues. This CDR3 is CASRFTGTENSPLHF. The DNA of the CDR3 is TGTGCCAGCAGATTTACCGGGACAGAGAATTCACCCCTCCACTTT.

CDR3 sequence reads: CASSPIRGEVNEQFF. CDR3 bases: TGTGCCAGCTCACCAATAAGGGGTGAGGTTAATGAGCAGTTCTTC. The V and J genes are TRBV18 and TRBJ2-1, with a weak D call TRBD1 (5 bases). Germline CDR1 is KGHSH and CDR2 is LQKENI. Trimming cost V 2 bases and J 7 bases, with 15 bases left between them. The CDR3 covers 15 residues.